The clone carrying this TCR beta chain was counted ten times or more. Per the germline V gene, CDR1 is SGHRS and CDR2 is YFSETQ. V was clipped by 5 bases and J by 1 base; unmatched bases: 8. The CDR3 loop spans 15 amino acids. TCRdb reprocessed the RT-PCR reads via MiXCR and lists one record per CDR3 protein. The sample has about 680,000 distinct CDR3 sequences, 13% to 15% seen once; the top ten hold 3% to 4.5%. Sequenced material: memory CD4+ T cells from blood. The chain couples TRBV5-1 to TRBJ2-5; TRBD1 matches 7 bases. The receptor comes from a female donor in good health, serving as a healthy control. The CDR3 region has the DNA TGCGCCAGCAGACAACAGGGGAGCCTCCAAGAGACCCAGTACTTC. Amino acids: CASRQQGSLQETQYF. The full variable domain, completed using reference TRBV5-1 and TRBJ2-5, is KAGVTQTPRYLIKTRGQQVTLSCSPISGHRSVSWYQQTPGQGLQFLFEYFSETQRNKGNFPGRFSGRQFSNSRSEMNVSTLELGDSALYLCASRQQGSLQETQYFGPGTRLLVL.